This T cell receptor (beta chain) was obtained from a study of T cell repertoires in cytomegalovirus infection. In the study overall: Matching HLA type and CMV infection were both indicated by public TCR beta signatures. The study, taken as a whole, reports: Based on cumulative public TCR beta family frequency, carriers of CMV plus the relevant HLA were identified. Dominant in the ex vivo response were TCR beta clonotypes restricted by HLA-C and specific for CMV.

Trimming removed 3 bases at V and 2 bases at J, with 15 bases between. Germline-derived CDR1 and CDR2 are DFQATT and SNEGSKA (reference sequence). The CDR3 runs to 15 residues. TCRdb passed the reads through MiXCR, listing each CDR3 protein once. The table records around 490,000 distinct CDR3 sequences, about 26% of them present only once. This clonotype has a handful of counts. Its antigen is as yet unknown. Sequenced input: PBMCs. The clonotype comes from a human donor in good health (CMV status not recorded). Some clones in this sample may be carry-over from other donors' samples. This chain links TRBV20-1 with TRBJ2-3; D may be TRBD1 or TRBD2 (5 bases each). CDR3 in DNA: TGCAGTGCTAGCCCCGGGACCTACCCCACAGATACGCAGTATTTT. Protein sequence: CSASPGTYPTDTQYF.